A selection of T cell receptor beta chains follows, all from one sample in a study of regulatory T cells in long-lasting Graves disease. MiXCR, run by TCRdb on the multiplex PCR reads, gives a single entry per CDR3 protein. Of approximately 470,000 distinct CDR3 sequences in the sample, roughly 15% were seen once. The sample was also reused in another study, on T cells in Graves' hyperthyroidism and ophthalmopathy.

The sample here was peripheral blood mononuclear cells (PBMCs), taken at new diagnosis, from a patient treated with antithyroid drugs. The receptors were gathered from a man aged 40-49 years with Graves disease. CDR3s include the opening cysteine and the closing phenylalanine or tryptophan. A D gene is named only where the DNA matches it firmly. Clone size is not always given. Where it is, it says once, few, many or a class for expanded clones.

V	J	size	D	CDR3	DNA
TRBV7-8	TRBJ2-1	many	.	CASSPGTRYNEQFF	TGTGCCAGCAGCCCGGGGACAAGGTACAATGAGCAGTTCTTC
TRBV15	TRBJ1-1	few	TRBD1	CATSRVGRQGNTEAFF	TGTGCCACCAGCAGAGTAGGGCGACAGGGGAACACTGAAGCTTTCTTT
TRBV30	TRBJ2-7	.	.	CAWSPPAGPDEQYF	TGTGCCTGGAGCCCCCCGGCAGGGCCGGACGAGCAGTACTTC
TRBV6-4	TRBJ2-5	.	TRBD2	CARTPGLAVVETQYF	TGTGCCAGAACACCGGGACTAGCGGTGGTGGAGACCCAGTACTTC
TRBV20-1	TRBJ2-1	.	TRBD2	CSARDRLLAGGHNEQFF	TGCAGTGCTAGAGATCGCCTACTAGCGGGAGGCCACAATGAGCAGTTCTTC
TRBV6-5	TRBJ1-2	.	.	CASSYPSSTEGYTF	TGTGCCAGCAGTTACCCAAGTAGCACCGAAGGCTACACCTTC
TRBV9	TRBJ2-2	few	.	CASSVSGIPTGELFF	TGTGCCAGCAGCGTTTCCGGGATTCCCACCGGGGAGCTGTTTTTT
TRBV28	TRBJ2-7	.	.	CASSLQGRQYF	TGTGCCAGCAGTTTACAGGGAAGGCAGTACTTC
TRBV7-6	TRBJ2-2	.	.	CASSLWGADYTGELFF	TGTGCCAGCAGCTTATGGGGGGCGGATTACACCGGGGAGCTGTTTTTT
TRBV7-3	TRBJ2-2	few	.	CASSINPRNTGELFF	TGTGCCAGCAGCATTAACCCCCGGAACACCGGGGAGCTGTTTTTT
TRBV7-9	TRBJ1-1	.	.	CASSLGGSGTEAFF	TGTGCCAGCAGCTTAGGGGGATCGGGGACTGAAGCTTTCTTT
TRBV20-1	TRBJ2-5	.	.	CSATEETQYF	TGCAGTGCTACAGAAGAGACCCAGTACTTC
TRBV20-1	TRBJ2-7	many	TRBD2	CSARTSGRAAYEQYF	TGCAGTGCCCGGACTAGCGGGAGGGCCGCCTACGAGCAGTACTTC
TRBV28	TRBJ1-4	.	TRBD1	CASSSNRGSTNEKLFF	TGTGCCAGCAGTTCGAACAGGGGTTCAACTAATGAAAAACTGTTTTTT
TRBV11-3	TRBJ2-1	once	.	CASGQANNEQFF	TGTGCCAGCGGGCAGGCAAACAATGAGCAGTTCTTC
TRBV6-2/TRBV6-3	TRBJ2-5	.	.	CASSYEREETQYF	TGTGCCAGCAGTTACGAACGGGAAGAGACCCAGTACTTC
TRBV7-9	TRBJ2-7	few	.	CASSNLSAGEQYF	TGTGCCAGCAGCAACCTTTCCGCCGGCGAGCAGTACTTC
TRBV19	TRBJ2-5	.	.	CASSKGEDGETQYF	TGTGCCAGTAGTAAAGGGGAGGATGGAGAGACCCAGTACTTC
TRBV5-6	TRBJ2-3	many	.	CASSLVITDTQYF	TGTGCCAGCAGCTTGGTAATCACAGATACGCAGTATTTT
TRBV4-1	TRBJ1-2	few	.	CASSQDTGNYGYTF	TGTGCCAGCAGCCAAGATACAGGGAACTATGGCTACACCTTC
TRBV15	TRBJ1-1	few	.	CATSVQENTEAFF	TGTGCCACCAGCGTGCAGGAGAACACTGAAGCTTTCTTT
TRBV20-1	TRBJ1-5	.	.	CSARGYRFSNQPQHF	TGCAGTGCTAGAGGGTACAGATTTAGCAATCAGCCCCAGCATTTT
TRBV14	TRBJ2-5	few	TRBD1	CASSQGTGSQETQYF	TGTGCCAGCAGCCAAGGGACAGGGTCCCAAGAGACCCAGTACTTC
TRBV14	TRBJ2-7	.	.	CASSQGWEQYF	TGTGCCAGCAGCCAAGGGTGGGAGCAGTACTTC
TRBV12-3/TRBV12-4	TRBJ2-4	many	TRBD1	CASSFGTGQGIQYF	TGTGCCAGCAGTTTCGGGACAGGGCAGGGCATTCAGTACTTC
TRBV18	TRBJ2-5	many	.	CASSPDRLGETQYF	TGTGCCAGCTCACCAGACAGGCTTGGAGAGACCCAGTACTTC
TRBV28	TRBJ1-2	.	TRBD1	CASRGQVYGYTF	TGTGCCAGCAGAGGACAGGTTTATGGCTACACCTTC
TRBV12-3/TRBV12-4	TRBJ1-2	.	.	CASSLLSPNYGYTF	TGTGCCAGCAGTTTACTGAGTCCTAACTATGGCTACACCTTC
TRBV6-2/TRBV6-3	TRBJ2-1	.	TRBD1	CAIRIGTGGTTEQFF	TGTGCCATCCGGATCGGGACAGGGGGAACTACTGAGCAATTCTTC
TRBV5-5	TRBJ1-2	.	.	CASSRQVQDYGYTF	TGTGCCAGCAGCCGACAGGTACAAGACTATGGCTACACCTTC
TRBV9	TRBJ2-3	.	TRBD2	CASSVREGLALTDTQYF	TGTGCCAGCAGCGTGAGAGAGGGACTAGCGCTCACAGATACGCAGTATTTT
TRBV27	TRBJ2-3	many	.	CASSLRGETDTQYF	TGTGCCAGCAGTTTAAGGGGAGAGACAGATACGCAGTATTTT
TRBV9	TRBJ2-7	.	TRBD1	CASSVGQGASYEQYF	TGTGCCAGCAGCGTAGGCCAGGGGGCATCCTACGAGCAGTACTTC
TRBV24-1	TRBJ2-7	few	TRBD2	CATSDSTPSGRARWGQYF	TGTGCCACCAGTGACTCCACTCCTAGCGGGAGGGCCCGGTGGGGGCAGTACTTC
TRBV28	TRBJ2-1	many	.	CASSLSPSVGEQFF	TGTGCCAGCAGTTTGTCCCCTAGCGTCGGTGAGCAGTTCTTC
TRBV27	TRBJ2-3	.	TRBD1	CASSDPGTGVEDTQYF	TGTGCCAGCAGTGATCCCGGGACAGGGGTCGAAGATACGCAGTATTTT
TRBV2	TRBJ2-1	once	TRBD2	CASSQTGLAGGAGYNEQFF	TGTGCCAGCAGCCAAACGGGACTAGCGGGAGGGGCGGGCTACAATGAGCAGTTCTTC
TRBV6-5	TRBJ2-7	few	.	CASSFTGSDEQYF	TGTGCCAGCAGTTTCACCGGGTCGGACGAGCAGTACTTC
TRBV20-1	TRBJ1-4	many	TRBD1	CSAVLTGDEKLFF	TGCAGTGCCGTACTGACAGGGGATGAAAAACTGTTTTTT
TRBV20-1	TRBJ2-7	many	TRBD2	CSASRRSGMGEQYF	TGCAGTGCTAGTCGGCGTAGCGGGATGGGCGAGCAGTACTTC
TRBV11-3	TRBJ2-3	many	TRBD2	CASSLVRKREGKDTQYF	TGTGCCAGCAGCTTAGTCCGGAAGCGGGAGGGCAAGGATACGCAGTATTTT